A single sample is the source of the 25 T cell receptor beta chains below, sequenced in a study of T cell repertoires in ileal Crohn's disease (dated by TCRdb to between 2018 and 2021). The library was generated by the immunoSEQ multiplex PCR assay. This is the immuneACCESS table as TCRdb keeps it, with only in-frame sequences that have V and J called. A part of the clones is gone; compared with another copy, unresolved V genes explain less than half, and the rest is unexplained. Present in this sample are 15,000 or so clones, under 95% of which were seen just once. The ten biggest clones cover more than 3% of the sample. Sequenced material: ileal tissue. These receptors were collected from an adult with Crohn's disease.

The genes are TRBV11-1 and TRBJ2-6, with 7 nucleotides matching TRBD1. Germline CDR1 reads SGHAT; CDR2 reads FQDESV (reference sequence). CDR3 length: 17 amino acids. After removal of 8 bases from V and 4 bases from J, the junction contained 14 bases not matched to a gene. CDR3 in DNA: TGTGCCAGCCGAGGGGACAGAAACTCGGGCGGGGCCAACGTCCTGACTTTC. Translated, it gives CASRGDRNSGGANVLTF. The whole variable domain, remainder taken from reference TRBV11-1 and TRBJ2-6, is EAEVAQSPRYKITEKSQAVAFWCDPISGHATLYWYRQILGQGPELLVQFQDESVVDDSQLPKDRFSAERLKGVDSTLKIQPAELGDSAMYLCASRGDRNSGGANVLTFGAGSRLTVL.

This clone was counted once. The chain is built from TRBV30 and TRBJ1-4, with 8 positions matching TRBD1. V lost 8 bases, J lost 0 bases, and 11 bases stayed unmatched. This CDR3 is 16 amino acids long. Germline CDR1 is GTSNPN and CDR2 is SVGIG (reference sequence). The CDR3 DNA sequence: TGTGCCGCAACCGGGACAGGAGACTCAACTAATGAAAAACTGTTTTTT. Translated, it gives CAATGTGDSTNEKLFF.

This chain links TRBV5-8 with TRBJ2-3; TRBD1 matches at 9 bases. Trimming took 7 bases from V and 5 from J; bases not matched to a gene: 8. CDR3 length equals 14 residues. Looked up from germline, CDR1 is SGHTS and CDR2 is YDEGEE. CDR3 residues: CASSRDRVQDTQYF. The CDR3 DNA is TGTGCCAGCTCAAGGGACAGGGTTCAAGATACGCAGTATTTT.

The V and J genes are TRBV6-5 and TRBJ2-2; 8 positions match TRBD1. The CDR3 consists of 14 residues. Unmatched junction bases numbered 6, after V lost 5 bases and J lost 7 bases. Germline CDR1 MNHEY, CDR2 SVGAGI. The CDR3 protein is CASSATGEGGELFF. CDR3 DNA: TGTGCCAGCAGTGCGACAGGGGAAGGCGGGGAGCTGTTTTTT.

As concerns this clone: An end of the junction does not agree with germline; a read error may underlie this. The rearrangement uses TRBV6-1 and TRBJ2-7; the match to TRBD1 covers 8 bases. The CDR3 runs 15 residues. CDR1 and CDR2 from the germline V gene are MNHNS and SASEGT. The CDR3 here is CASNPGQVTIYEQCF. The CDR3 DNA is TGTGCCAGCAACCCGGGACAGGTCACCATCTACGAGCAGTGCTTC.

The chain couples TRBV27 to TRBJ1-2, with D possibly TRBD1 on 5 matching bases. V lost 5 bases and J lost 4, with 17 bases in between. CDR1 is MNHEY and CDR2 is SMNVEV in the germline V gene (reference sequence). The CDR3 contains 15 residues. The CDR3 region is CASSTRDSDIYGYTF. In DNA form, the CDR3 reads TGTGCCAGCAGTACCCGGGACTCGGATATCTATGGCTACACCTTC.

The CDR3 DNA reads TGCAGCGTTGGGGGGGGGACTCTACCCTCCTACGAGCAGTACTTC. As protein: CSVGGGTLPSYEQYF. This chain connects TRBV29-1 to TRBJ2-7, with 7 nucleotides matching TRBD2. J was trimmed by 0 bases and V by 4 bases; bases with no gene match: 9. This CDR3 contains 15 residues. Germline V lookup: CDR1 SQVTM, CDR2 ANQGSEA.

The rearrangement joins TRBV4-2 to TRBJ1-1; possibly TRBD1 for D (6 bases). There are 15 residues in the CDR3. Germline CDR1 LGHNA, CDR2 YNFKEQ. V was cut by 0 bases and J by 9 bases, with 17 bases left in between. The DNA of the CDR3 is TGTGCCAGCAGCCAAGAGGGGGGGCAGCCCCGGCAAGCTTTCTTT. Protein product: CASSQEGGQPRQAFF.

The J gene is TRBJ1-5, the V gene TRBV2; TRBD1 matches at 7 bases. The CDR3 is 14 residues long. The J segment lost 5 bases and the V segment lost 7 bases, leaving 8 bases of the junction unmatched. The germline gives CDR1 SNHLY, CDR2 FYNNEI. In DNA form, the CDR3 reads TGTGCCAGCAAGATTCAGGGGGGCGATCAGCCCCAGCATTTT. It specifies CASKIQGGDQPQHF.

This chain joins TRBV5-1 and TRBJ1-2; weak D call: TRBD1 (5 bases). Between the trimmed V and J ends, which lost 5 bases and 5 bases, there was a span of 7 bases. This CDR3 has 11 residues. Looked up from germline, CDR1 is SGHRS and CDR2 is YFSETQ. CDR3 protein: CASRGLYGYTF. The CDR3 coding sequence is TGCGCCAGCAGGGGACTATATGGCTACACCTTC. Combining the CDR3 with reference TRBV5-1 and TRBJ1-2 gives the whole variable domain KAGVTQTPRYLIKTRGQQVTLSCSPISGHRSVSWYQQTPGQGLQFLFEYFSETQRNKGNFPGRFSGRQFSNSRSEMNVSTLELGDSALYLCASRGLYGYTFGSGTRLTVV.

The CDR3 DNA sequence: TGTGCCAGCAGCGATCCCGGGAAAGAGCAGTTCTTC. This codes for CASSDPGKEQFF. This chain uses TRBV7-3 with TRBJ2-1, with D perhaps matching TRBD2 (5 bases). The germline CDR1 and CDR2 sequences are SGHTA and FQGTGA. V lost 5 bases, J lost 10 bases, and 12 bases lay in between. CDR3 length: 12 residues.

J is TRBJ1-2 and V is TRBV19; a weak D match, TRBD1 (5 bases). V gave up 6 bases and J gave up 4 bases, with 18 bases separating them. Looked up from germline, CDR1 is LNHDA and CDR2 is SQIVND (reference sequence). The CDR3 has 15 residues. CDR3 nucleotide sequence: TGTGCCAGTAGGGGGGGAGTCGTGTTGAGCTATGGCTACACCTTC. It yields the protein CASRGGVVLSYGYTF.

The gene calls are TRBV18 and TRBJ2-3; 11 bases agree with TRBD2. With V trimmed by 4 bases and J by 4 bases, 13 bases remained unmatched. This CDR3 is 18 amino acids long. The germline V gene encodes CDR1 KGHSH and CDR2 LQKENI. The CDR3 loop reads CASSQVSGGAKTADTQYF. CDR3 coding DNA: TGTGCCAGCTCACAGGTTAGCGGGGGGGCCAAGACCGCAGATACGCAGTATTTT. Variable domain in full (rest from reference TRBV18 and TRBJ2-3): NAGVMQNPRHLVRRRGQEARLRCSPMKGHSHVYWYRQLPEEGLKFMVYLQKENIIDESGMPKERFSAEFPKEGPSILRIQQVVRGDSAAYFCASSQVSGGAKTADTQYFGPGTRLTVL.

As to this clone: This same CDR3 is encoded by further DNA sequences in the sample. The chain employs TRBV11-2 and TRBJ1-6, with TRBD1 identical over 7 bases. Per germline, CDR1 SGHAT and CDR2 FQNNGV. After removal of 4 bases from V and 6 bases from J, the junction contained 6 bases not matched to a gene. CDR3 length: 15 residues. CDR3 DNA sequence: TGTGCCAGCAGCTCGACAGGGTTTAGTAATTCACCCCTCCACTTT. This gives the protein CASSSTGFSNSPLHF.

The chain uses TRBV5-1 and TRBJ1-1; 12 bases fit TRBD1. The CDR3 is 17 residues long. Unmatched junction bases numbered 10, after V lost 2 bases and J lost 5 bases. Germline values: CDR1 SGHRS, CDR2 YFSETQ. The CDR3 region is CASSLARDRGPWTEAFF. The CDR3, as DNA: TGCGCCAGCAGCTTAGCAAGGGACAGGGGGCCGTGGACTGAAGCTTTCTTT.

This clone was recorded a few times. The rearrangement links TRBV19 to TRBJ2-1; D possibly corresponds to TRBD2 (7 bases). V gave up 3 bases and J gave up 3 bases, with 15 bases separating them. CDR1 is LNHDA, CDR2 SQIVND, per germline (reference sequence). The length of the CDR3 is 16 residues. In DNA, the CDR3 is TGTGCCAGTAGTATCTCGGGGGGCTCTCACTACAATGAGCAGTTCTTC. It translates to CASSISGGSHYNEQFF.

V is TRBV2 and J is TRBJ2-1; TRBD1 matches 11 bases. J lost 7 bases, V lost 5 bases, and 7 bases had no gene match. The germline CDR1 and CDR2 sequences are SNHLY and FYNNEI. CDR3 length: 15 amino acids. The CDR3 reads CASSLGQGARNEQFF. The CDR3 DNA reads as TGTGCCAGCAGTCTCGGACAGGGGGCGCGAAATGAGCAGTTCTTC.

The V and J genes are TRBV30 and TRBJ1-2, with TRBD1 as a possible D gene (6 bases). Germline V CDR1 and CDR2: GTSNPN, SVGIG (reference sequence). The CDR3 covers 14 residues. V shed 0 bases and J shed 4 bases, with 12 bases lying between them. The CDR3: CAWSVQGVPYGYTF. CDR3 nucleotide sequence: TGTGCCTGGAGTGTACAGGGTGTACCCTATGGCTACACCTTC.

J is TRBJ1-1 and V is TRBV7-9; no reliable D call. The germline V gene has CDR1 SEHNR and CDR2 FQNEAQ (reference sequence). V lost 5 bases and J 4 bases, leaving 17 bases between the germline ends. This CDR3 spans 15 amino acids. The CDR3 reads CASSPPNRRVTEAFF. The DNA for the CDR3 is TGTGCCAGCAGCCCACCTAACCGCCGAGTCACTGAAGCTTTCTTT.

V gene TRBV7-8 combines with J gene TRBJ1-2; D not resolved. This CDR3 is built from 12 residues. Germline loops: CDR1 SGHVS, CDR2 FQNEAQ. The V end lost 5 bases, the J end lost 4 bases, and 8 bases lay between the germline ends. The CDR3 region has the DNA TGTGCCAGCAGCGCCAACAGCTATGGCTACACCTTC. Protein: CASSANSYGYTF.

This sequence joins TRBV18 and TRBJ1-1; D is unresolved. The V gene's germline CDR1 is KGHSH and CDR2 LQKENI. Trimming pared 5 bases from V and 6 bases from J, leaving 13 bases between. This CDR3 region has 13 residues. For the CDR3, the DNA is TGTGCCAGCTCATACCAGTGGGGAGCTGAAGCTTTCTTT. Its translation is CASSYQWGAEAFF.

The V and J genes are TRBV7-8 and TRBJ2-2; the D gene is possibly TRBD2 (5 bases). This CDR3 comprises 14 residues. The germline V and J ends were trimmed by 5 bases and 7 bases, with 14 bases remaining between them. Germline lookup yields CDR1 SGHVS and CDR2 FQNEAQ. CDR3 loop: CASSLTGTGGELFF. The CDR3 nucleotides are TGTGCCAGCAGCCTGACGGGAACCGGCGGGGAGCTGTTTTTT.

The V gene is TRBV18, the J gene TRBJ2-1; 12 bases align to TRBD2. The CDR3 has 16 amino acids. Germline CDR1 reads KGHSH; CDR2 reads LQKENI. V gave up 0 bases and J gave up 4 bases; unmatched junction bases: 1. CDR3 sequence reads: CASSPPTSGGYNEQFF. In DNA form, the CDR3 reads TGTGCCAGCTCACCACCGACTAGCGGGGGTTACAATGAGCAGTTCTTC.

V is TRBV5-6 and J is TRBJ2-5, with TRBD1 identical over 8 bases. There are 13 residues in the CDR3. The V gene's germline CDR1 is SGHDT and CDR2 YYEEEE. Trimming cost V 4 bases and J 5 bases; bases outside gene matches: 4. CDR3 loop: CASSRWTGETQYF. The CDR3 DNA follows: TGTGCCAGCAGCCGATGGACAGGGGAGACCCAGTACTTC.

This clone appeared once. CDR3 in DNA: TGCGCCAGCAGCCACCTGATTACTAGCGGAGATACGCAGTATTTT. Residues: CASSHLITSGDTQYF. The rearrangement links TRBV4-3 to TRBJ2-3; 8 positions agree with TRBD2. The germline gives CDR1 LGHNA, CDR2 YSLEER. J was trimmed by 5 bases and V by 3 bases; bases with no gene match: 7. The CDR3 contains 15 residues.